This entry describes one TCR beta chain. No antigen is known for it. The junction departs from the called germline gene at one end, perhaps through a read error. The trial excluded patients who had a history of autoimmune disease or who were on systemic immunosuppression. In every dose cohort, peripheral blood was drawn for TCR sequencing at baseline, cycle 4 day 1, and cycle 7 day 1. Samples were obtained from an open-label, multicenter, first-in-human phase I dose-escalation trial of ivuxolimab. Adults with locally advanced or metastatic melanoma, renal cell, hepatocellular, or head and neck squamous cell carcinoma were enrolled in the trial. Before TCR sequencing, CD4+ and CD8+ T cells were separately sorted from peripheral blood. Taken from the germline V gene, the CDR1 and CDR2 loops are MGHRA and YSYEKL. The CDR3 numbers 12 residues from cysteine through tryptophan. Of all the DNA, just the CDR3 is kept, 36 bases in frame from base 1.

This record comes from a study of OX40 agonist ivuxolimab in advanced cancers. Study-level background: Ivuxolimab, which targeted the costimulatory receptor OX40 (CD134), was an agonistic, fully human IgG2 monoclonal antibody. Patients were allowed to have had prior anti-PD-1, anti-PD-L1 or anti-CTLA-4 therapy, and approximately 40% of the dose-escalation patients had previously received checkpoint inhibitors. Intravenous ivuxolimab was administered to patients every 2 weeks at six dose levels: 0.01, 0.1, 0.3, 1.5, 3 and 10 mg/kg. Peripheral TCRbeta sequencing aimed to test whether ivuxolimab altered TCR sequence diversity and caused clonal T-cell expansion. In the dose-escalation cohort, 82.7% of patients were male, and the mean age was roughly 60 years, with a range of roughly 20 to 80. Among the approximately 50 dose-escalation patients, approximately 20 had hepatocellular carcinoma, around 15 melanoma, 9 renal cell carcinoma and 9 head and neck cancer. The paper reports the monotherapy dose-escalation portion (N = 52 patients) of the phase I ivuxolimab trial. Partial responses occurred in three dose-escalation patients: two with cutaneous melanoma and one with hepatocellular carcinoma. Findings and caveats that apply to the study as a whole: In the 0.1-3.0 mg/kg groups, partial responders were among the patients with the lowest normalized peripheral clonal expansion, particularly in CD8+ T cells. The antigen specificity of the peripheral T cells that underwent clonal expansion was not determined. On average, CD8+ T cells showed more expanded clones than CD4+ T cells after ivuxolimab. Low levels of normalized T-cell clonal expansion were also shown by some nonresponding patients. At doses from 0.1 to 3.0 mg/kg, clonal expansion was seen in both CD4+ and CD8+ blood T cells between baseline and week 6.

To sequence the TCRbeta CDR3 region, genomic DNA was isolated from the sorted cells. The immunoSEQ Assay was used to sequence the TCRbeta CDR3 regions. The clones in this table, taken by TCRdb from immuneACCESS, are in-frame only. Not every clone is retained; where verified, under half of the shortfall comes from an unresolved V gene, and the cause of the rest is unknown. Within this sample are some 80,000 clones, with around 87% of them counted one time only. Roughly 0.32% of the sample is taken by the ten largest. The sequencing here drew on CD4+ or CD8+ T cells sorted from blood, taken in a trial of the OX40 agonist ivuxolimab. This TCR derives from an adult with an advanced solid tumor such as melanoma, head and neck, liver or kidney cancer. The chain is made from TRBV4-1 and TRBJ1-6; tentative D gene TRBD1, with 6 bases matching. The CDR3 sequence is CASSQRGASIAW. At the DNA level, the sequence is TGCGCCAGCAGCCAACGGGGGGCCTCGATCGCGTGG.